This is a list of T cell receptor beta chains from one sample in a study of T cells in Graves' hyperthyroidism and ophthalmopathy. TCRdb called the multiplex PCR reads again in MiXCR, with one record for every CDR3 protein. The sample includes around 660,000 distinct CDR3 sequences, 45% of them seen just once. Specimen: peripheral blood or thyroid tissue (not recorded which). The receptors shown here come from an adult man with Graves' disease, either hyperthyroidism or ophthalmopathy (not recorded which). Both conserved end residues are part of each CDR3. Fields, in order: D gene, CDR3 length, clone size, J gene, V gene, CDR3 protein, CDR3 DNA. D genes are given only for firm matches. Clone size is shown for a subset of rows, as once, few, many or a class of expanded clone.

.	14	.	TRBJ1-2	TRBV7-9	CASSLAYRSYGYTF	TGTGCCAGCAGCTTAGCCTACAGGAGCTATGGCTACACCTTC
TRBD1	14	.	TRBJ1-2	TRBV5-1	CASRPSTGAYGYTF	TGCGCCAGCAGACCCTCTACAGGGGCCTATGGCTACACCTTC
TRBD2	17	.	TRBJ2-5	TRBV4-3	CASSPLYGTSGGGTQYF	TGCGCCAGCAGCCCGTTATACGGGACTAGCGGGGGTGGGACCCAGTACTTC
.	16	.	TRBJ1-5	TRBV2	CAISEAPLAGRGPQHF	TGTGCCATCAGTGAGGCTCCTTTGGCAGGCCGGGGGCCCCAGCATTTT
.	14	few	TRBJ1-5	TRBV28	CASSWGGADQPQHF	TGTGCCAGCAGTTGGGGGGGCGCAGATCAGCCCCAGCATTTT
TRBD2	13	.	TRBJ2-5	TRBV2	CASLGLALETQYF	TGTGCCAGCCTGGGACTAGCGCTCGAGACCCAGTACTTC
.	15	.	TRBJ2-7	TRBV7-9	CASSVGWQGEYEQYF	TGTGCCAGCAGCGTAGGGTGGCAGGGTGAATACGAGCAGTACTTC
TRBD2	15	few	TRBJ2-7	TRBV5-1	CASSWGLAGGNEQYF	TGCGCCAGCAGCTGGGGACTAGCGGGGGGGAACGAGCAGTACTTC
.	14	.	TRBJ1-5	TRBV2	CASSAGDSNQPQHF	TGTGCCAGCAGTGCCGGGGACAGCAATCAGCCCCAGCATTTT
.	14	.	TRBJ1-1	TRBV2	CASSNQQTNTEAFF	TGTGCCAGCAGTAACCAACAGACGAACACTGAAGCTTTCTTT